The next 14 T cell receptor beta chains were all read from a single sample in a study of cytomegalovirus exposure and HLA in healthy donors. Use of 60 Vbeta and 13 Jbeta primers characterized the PCR. The table came from immunoSEQ multiplex PCR; TCRdb's copy has only in-frame clones and leaves some out. The profile shows 70,000 to 75,000 clones, 55% to 75% of them singletons. The sequencing input was PBMCs. All receptors derive from a woman between 40 and 55 years old in good health and CMV-seropositive.

The sample holds one count of this clone. The rearrangement uses TRBV5-4 and TRBJ2-5, with D possibly TRBD2 on 7 matching bases. The CDR3 totals 16 residues. Germline CDR1 and CDR2: SGHNT and YYREEE (reference sequence). Trimming cost V 1 base and J 4 bases, with 17 bases left between them. The CDR3 DNA sequence: TGTGCCAGCAGCTTGTGGGGGGGGGCGCGGGGAGAGACCCAGTACTTC. Translation: CASSLWGGARGETQYF.

The chain has TRBV25-1 and TRBJ2-1, with 7 bases fitting TRBD1. The germline V gene has CDR1 MGHDK and CDR2 SYGVNS. V gave up 3 bases and J gave up 2 bases; unmatched junction bases: 7. The CDR3 length is 16 residues. CDR3 nucleotides: TGTGCCAGCAGTGATATCTTGGGACAGACCTACAATGAGCAGTTCTTC. Translation: CASSDILGQTYNEQFF.

The CDR3 coding sequence is TGCAGCGTTGACGGGGACACCAGCTACGAGCAGTACTTC. Its protein product is CSVDGDTSYEQYF. This chain uses TRBV29-1 with TRBJ2-7; the D gene is possibly TRBD1 (6 bases). The length of the CDR3 is 13 residues. Trimming cost V 3 bases and J 3 bases, with 12 bases left between them. The germline gives CDR1 SQVTM, CDR2 ANQGSEA.

The V and J genes are TRBV2 and TRBJ1-2; no definite D call. CDR3 size: 12 residues. CDR1 is SNHLY, CDR2 FYNNEI, per germline. V was pared by 6 bases and J by 5 bases, with 10 bases between. CDR3 sequence: CASSPLMYGYTF. The CDR3 nucleotides are TGTGCCAGCAGCCCCCTTATGTATGGCTACACCTTC. Combining the CDR3 with reference TRBV2 and TRBJ1-2 gives the whole variable domain EPEVTQTPSHQVTQMGQEVILRCVPISNHLYFYWYRQILGQKVEFLVSFYNNEISEKSEIFDDQFSVERPDGSNFTLKIRSTKLEDSAMYFCASSPLMYGYTFGSGTRLTVV.

CDR3: CASSEGRGLAGKDEQFF. The CDR3 DNA is TGTGCCAGCAGTGAAGGGAGGGGACTAGCGGGGAAAGATGAGCAGTTCTTC. The rearrangement links TRBV2 to TRBJ2-1; TRBD2 agrees at 13 bases. The germline gives CDR1 SNHLY, CDR2 FYNNEI. Trimming at V came to 1 base and at J to 8 bases, leaving 8 bases not matched to a gene. The CDR3 has 17 amino acids.

This sequence joins TRBV5-1 and TRBJ1-2; TRBD1 matches 8 bases. CDR3 length: 15 residues. Trimming at V came to 1 base and at J to 2 bases, leaving 4 bases not matched to a gene. The germline CDR1 and CDR2 sequences are SGHRS and YFSETQ. Written as DNA, the CDR3 is TGCGCCAGCAGCTTGTCCCGACAGGGGAACTATGGCTACACCTTC. Translating gives CASSLSRQGNYGYTF.

The rearrangement uses TRBV23-1 and TRBJ2-7, with 7 bases identical to TRBD1. TRBV23-1 is annotated as an ORF whose role is uncertain. V was pared by 0 bases and J by 3 bases, with 5 bases of the junction left unmatched. This CDR3 has 15 amino acids. The CDR3 sequence: CASSQSDRDVYEQYF. The CDR3 region has the DNA TGCGCCAGCAGTCAATCAGACAGGGATGTCTACGAGCAGTACTTC.

This clone is a singleton in its sample. CDR3 amino acids: CASSLDSQETQYF. In DNA form, the CDR3 reads TGCGCCAGCAGCTTGGACAGTCAAGAGACCCAGTACTTC. The rearrangement joins TRBV5-1 to TRBJ2-5, with unresolved D. Deletions cut 0 bases from V and 2 bases from J, with 5 bases between. The CDR3 is made up of 13 amino acids. CDR1 is SGHRS, CDR2 YFSETQ, per germline.

The rearrangement uses TRBV6-1 and TRBJ1-5; possible D gene TRBD1, 5 bases. V was trimmed by 1 base and J by 6 bases, leaving 13 bases between them. CDR3 length: 15 amino acids. The germline gives CDR1 MNHNS, CDR2 SASEGT. Here the CDR3 DNA reads TGTGCCAGCAGTGAAGGAGGAGGGGAGAGTCAGCCCCAGCATTTT. This sequence encodes CASSEGGGESQPQHF.

The rearrangement uses TRBV6-5 and TRBJ2-3; a weak D match, TRBD1 (5 bases). Germline values: CDR1 MNHEY, CDR2 SVGAGI. Between the trimmed V and J ends, which lost 0 bases and 5 bases, there was a span of 9 bases. This CDR3 spans 14 amino acids. CDR3 nucleotide sequence: TGTGCCAGCAGTTACTCCCAGGGCGTAGATACGCAGTATTTT. This codes for CASSYSQGVDTQYF.

The rearrangement links TRBV4-2 to TRBJ2-5; D gene uncertain. The germline V gene encodes CDR1 LGHNA and CDR2 YNFKEQ. The V end was cut by 0 bases, the J end by 4 bases, with 9 bases between. The CDR3 runs 14 residues. CDR3 nucleotides: TGTGCCAGCAGCCAAGAATTAGCTGGAGAGACCCAGTACTTC. This translates into CASSQELAGETQYF.

The chain employs TRBV7-8 and TRBJ2-1, with 7 bases that match TRBD2. This CDR3 is built from 15 residues. The germline CDR1 and CDR2 sequences are SGHVS and FQNEAQ. J lost 5 bases, V lost 5 bases, and 9 bases had no gene match. CDR3 nucleotide sequence: TGTGCCAGCAGCGCCCCCCCTGGGGGGGACAATGAGCAGTTCTTC. This codes for CASSAPPGGDNEQFF.

This chain links TRBV5-1 with TRBJ1-1, with D possibly being TRBD1 (5 bases). The CDR3 extends over 14 amino acids. V lost 0 bases and J lost 1, with 7 bases in between. Germline values: CDR1 SGHRS, CDR2 YFSETQ. The CDR3 loop reads CASSLGQKNTEAFF. The DNA of the CDR3 is TGCGCCAGCAGCTTGGGACAGAAGAACACTGAAGCTTTCTTT.

The gene calls are TRBV6-6 and TRBJ1-6, with TRBD1 matching over 8 bases. This CDR3 has 14 residues. CDR1 and CDR2 (germline): MNHNY, SVGAGI (reference sequence). Losses at the gene ends were 4 bases for V and 7 bases for J; bases not matched to a gene: 3. CDR3: CASSSDRGNSPLHF. CDR3 nucleotide sequence: TGTGCCAGCAGTTCTGACAGGGGAAATTCACCCCTCCACTTT.